This note documents a single TCR beta chain sequence. The record originates from a study of control samples from healthy donors and cancer patients. The CDR3 is 17 amino acids. Germline CDR1 reads MDHEN; CDR2 reads SYDVKM. Trimming left V 6 bases short and J 2 bases short, with 20 bases between. The assay was immunoSEQ multiplex PCR, and TCRdb's table has in-frame clones only and misses some. In the table there are more than 10,000 clones, 85% to 95% of which are singletons. Sequencing was performed on PBMCs. The TCR was taken from a man older than 75 with lung cancer. This rearrangement joins TRBV28 to TRBJ1-5; no reliable D call. In DNA, the CDR3 is TGTGCCAGCAGCCCCCGTAGAGAAGGGATCGGCAATCAGCCCCAGCATTTT. Its protein product is CASSPRREGIGNQPQHF.